A selection of T cell receptor beta chains follows, all from one sample in a study of cytomegalovirus exposure and HLA in healthy donors. Profiling relied on immunoSEQ multiplex PCR, and the TCRdb table lists in-frame clones only, not all of them. This table holds 180,000 or so clones, 82% found once. Sequenced input: PBMCs. The receptors were sampled from a boy aged 2 to 9 in good health and CMV-seronegative. CDR3s include the opening cysteine and the closing phenylalanine or tryptophan.

CDR3 protein	V gene	J gene
CASSPGTSGDEQYF	TRBV18	TRBJ2-7
CASSQVTYGELFF	TRBV4-3	TRBJ2-2
CSVEDLELGPDTQYF	TRBV29-1	TRBJ2-3
CSVAPGGEILGSYNEQFF	TRBV29-1	TRBJ2-1
CASSIHFMGGDTGELFF	TRBV7-2	TRBJ2-2
CASSYSGTGIYEQYF	TRBV6-5	TRBJ2-7
CASSQGGGGLNTEAFF	TRBV4-2	TRBJ1-1
CASRQGAGTTEAFF	TRBV5-1	TRBJ1-1
CASSVLAGTSGVYNEQFF	TRBV9	TRBJ2-1
CASSWEVHTEAFF	TRBV7-9	TRBJ1-1
CASQGNYGYTF	TRBV6-1	TRBJ1-2